The clone carrying this T cell receptor beta chain was found many times. As yet, its antigen is unknown. Germline assignment: CDR1 MNHNS and CDR2 SASEGT. Trimming took off 2 bases at V and 2 bases at J, with 9 bases between the two ends. The CDR3 has 14 residues. These data originate in a study of naive and memory T cell subsets. As to treatment: skin biopsy from PPD injection site in Mantoux-positive individual. TCR cDNA received a 3' ligated oligonucleotide that carried a UMI. Skin biopsies came from PPD injection sites in Mantoux-positive individuals. Amplification of ligated cDNA took four PCR rounds with SP2 and nested alpha and beta constant primers. TCRdb analysed the UMI-ligation and nested PCR reads with MiXCR anew, one entry per CDR3 protein. The sample consists of 40,000 or so distinct CDR3 sequences, approximately 10% of them appearing once. Study results and limitations: This RNA-based method may be sensitive to activation-related transcript changes.

This chain links TRBV6-1 with TRBJ2-5; D could derive from TRBD1 or TRBD2 (5 bases each). The starting material was skin, obtained from a tuberculin skin test site. The sequence derives from an adult in good health. CDR3 amino acids: CASSELGVQETQYF. DNA of the CDR3: TGTGCCAGCAGTGAATTGGGGGTTCAAGAGACCCAGTACTTC.